The 24 T cell receptor beta chains listed next were all sequenced from one sample in a study of Graves' ophthalmopathy and Graves' hyperthyroidism. RNA transcripts served as template for amplifying TCR beta CDR3 sequences. In the first round, RT-PCR was carried out with HTBI primers, and a multiplex PCR formed the second round. Via MiXCR, TCRdb re-called the multiplex PCR reads, giving one row per CDR3 protein. The sample records hundreds of thousands of distinct CDR3 sequences, over 15% being singletons. Input material: peripheral blood. All receptors derive from a woman between 18 and 29 years old with stable Graves' hyperthyroidism.

In this sample, this clonotype turned up many times. The chain has TRBV20-1 and TRBJ2-5, with no clear D. Per the germline V gene, CDR1 is DFQATT and CDR2 is SNEGSKA (reference sequence). There are 12 residues in the CDR3. V gave up 5 bases and J gave up 4 bases, with 11 bases separating them. The CDR3 coding sequence is TGCAGTGCTCCTAGGGTGGCAGAGACCCAGTACTTC. Translating it yields CSAPRVAETQYF.

The chain has TRBV28 and TRBJ1-5; no clear D gene. Looked up from germline, CDR1 is MDHEN and CDR2 is SYDVKM. V lost 6 bases and J 2 bases, leaving 8 bases between the germline ends. The CDR3 length is 13 residues. The CDR3 nucleotides are TGTGCCAGCAGAGCTCCGGGCAATCAGCCCCAGCATTTT. It yields the protein CASRAPGNQPQHF.

This clonotype occurred many times. This sequence joins TRBV27 and TRBJ1-2, with 10 bases that match TRBD1. Germline assignment: CDR1 MNHEY and CDR2 SMNVEV (reference sequence). Unmatched junction bases numbered 9, after V lost 3 bases and J lost 2 bases. This CDR3 region has 17 residues. CDR3 nucleotide sequence: TGTGCCAGCAGTTTCTTAACCGGGACAGGGGAAAACTATGGCTACACCTTC. Protein sequence: CASSFLTGTGENYGYTF.

This chain's CDR3 is CASSFLEKETQYF. CDR3 DNA sequence: TGTGCCAGCAGTTTCCTAGAAAAAGAGACCCAGTACTTC. This chain connects TRBV6-5 to TRBJ2-5; no clear D. The ends were cut back, 4 bases at V and 3 bases at J, with 9 bases in the middle. CDR3 length equals 13 residues. CDR1 and CDR2 from the germline V gene are MNHEY and SVGAGI.

A word on this clonotype: One end of the junction does not line up with germline, which may come from a read error. The rearrangement uses TRBV6-4 and TRBJ2-2; D is possibly TRBD2 (5 bases). Germline CDR1 and CDR2: MRHNA and SNTAGT. The CDR3 is 14 amino acids. The CDR3 DNA sequence: TGTGCCAGCAGTGTCATGACCGGCACCGGGGAGCCGTTTTTT. It yields the protein CASSVMTGTGEPFF.

Concerning this clonotype: Because it lacks the conserved phenylalanine or tryptophan at the end, this CDR3 is likely a read error. The rearrangement links TRBV27 to TRBJ1-5, with a possible D match to TRBD1 (5 bases). The CDR3 loop spans 16 amino acids. The V end was cut by 5 bases, the J end by 1 base, with 15 bases between. The V gene's germline CDR1 is MNHEY and CDR2 SMNVEV (reference sequence). The CDR3 nucleotides are TGTGCCAGCAGTCCGAAGTCAGGGCCAAGCAATCAGCCCCAGCATGTT. Protein: CASSPKSGPSNQPQHV.

In this sample, this clonotype turned up many times. One junction end disagrees with the germline gene, perhaps due to a read error. The chain carries TRBV7-7 and TRBJ2-5; 9 nucleotides align to TRBD2. Germline V gene sequence: CDR1 SSHAT, CDR2 FNYEAQ (reference sequence). The length of the CDR3 is 15 residues. For the CDR3, the DNA is TGTGCTAGCAGCCAAGCGGGGGGAAACCAAGAGACCCAGTACTTC. Translating gives CASSQAGGNQETQYF.

This clonotype was counted between two and nine times. The gene calls are TRBV7-9 and TRBJ2-4; D may be TRBD2 (6 bases). V was clipped by 5 bases and J by 3 bases, with 14 bases between them. Germline V gene sequence: CDR1 SEHNR, CDR2 FQNEAQ (reference sequence). The CDR3 totals 15 residues. The chain's CDR3 is CASSPAGIGKNIQYF. The CDR3 coding sequence is TGTGCCAGCAGCCCTGCGGGGATAGGCAAAAACATTCAGTACTTC.

V and J are TRBV2 and TRBJ2-5; 13 nucleotides match TRBD2. The V gene end was trimmed by 7 bases and the J gene end by 7 bases; junction bases not matched to a gene: 6. The CDR3 has 14 amino acids. Germline CDR1 SNHLY, CDR2 FYNNEI. CDR3 DNA sequence: TGTGCCAGCACCAAACTAGCGGGGGGGTTGACCCAGTACTTC. This encodes CASTKLAGGLTQYF.

This clonotype was detected ten times or more. V usage is TRBV11-3 and J usage is TRBJ1-2; possibly TRBD1 for D (6 bases). Germline V gene lookup returns CDR1 SGHNT and CDR2 YENEEA. The CDR3 consists of 13 residues. V was cut by 5 bases and J by 6 bases, with 13 bases left in between. CDR3 amino acids: CASSPTQGNGYTF. CDR3 in DNA: TGTGCCAGCAGCCCGACGCAGGGGAATGGCTACACCTTC. Variable domain in full (rest from reference TRBV11-3 and TRBJ1-2): EAGVVQSPRYKIIEKKQPVAFWCNPISGHNTLYWYLQNLGQGPELLIRYENEEAVDDSQLPKDRFSAERLKGVDSTLKIQPAELGDSAVYLCASSPTQGNGYTFGSGTRLTVV.

This clonotype was seen repeatedly, ten times or more. V and J are TRBV7-9 and TRBJ1-2; a possible D gene is TRBD1 (6 bases). The CDR3 spans 15 residues. CDR1 and CDR2 (germline): SEHNR, FQNEAQ (reference sequence). Trimming took off 5 bases at V and 3 bases at J, with 16 bases between the two ends. The CDR3 sequence is CASSPRGGPDYGYTF. The CDR3 nucleotides are TGTGCCAGCAGCCCCAGGGGAGGTCCCGACTATGGCTACACCTTC.

This clonotype was observed many times. The chain recombines TRBV6-5 with TRBJ1-1; D unresolved. Trimming left V 0 bases short and J 0 bases short, with 5 bases between. CDR3 size: 14 residues. Germline CDR1 reads MNHEY; CDR2 reads SVGAGI. The CDR3 sequence: CASSYSVLNTEAFF. In nucleotides, the CDR3 is TGTGCCAGCAGTTACTCGGTGTTGAACACTGAAGCTTTCTTT.

This clonotype was seen repeatedly, ten times or more. The V and J genes are TRBV24-1 and TRBJ1-1; D unresolved. The CDR3 covers 15 residues. V was cut by 2 bases and J by 4 bases, with 13 bases left in between. The V gene's germline CDR1 is KGHDR and CDR2 SFDVKD. The CDR3 DNA is TGTGCCACCAGTGATTCTAAGGGTCGAGGCACTGAAGCTTTCTTT. Protein sequence: CATSDSKGRGTEAFF.

This clonotype was observed a few times. The CDR3 is CASGPGRSGNTIYF. CDR3 in DNA: TGTGCTAGTGGACCAGGACGGTCTGGAAACACCATATATTTT. The chain recombines TRBV12-5 with TRBJ1-3; no clear D. The CDR3 loop spans 14 amino acids. V lost 6 bases, J lost 1 base, and 10 bases lay in between. Germline CDR1 is LGHNT and CDR2 is FRNRAP.

This clonotype appeared a few times. V usage is TRBV27 and J usage is TRBJ2-7; possibly TRBD1 or TRBD2 for D (5 bases each). This CDR3 is 14 amino acids long. Looked up from germline, CDR1 is MNHEY and CDR2 is SMNVEV (reference sequence). With 5 bases removed from V and 3 bases from J, the gap between germline ends came to 14 bases. The CDR3 nucleotides are TGTGCCAGCAGTCCCTTGGGGACCAACTACGAGCAGTACTTC. It translates to CASSPLGTNYEQYF.

At least ten counts were recorded for this clonotype. The genes are TRBV11-2 and TRBJ1-5; D perhaps matches TRBD1 (6 bases). V lost 1 base and J lost 6, with 13 bases in between. The germline V gene has CDR1 SGHAT and CDR2 FQNNGV. The CDR3 loop spans 15 amino acids. The DNA of the CDR3 is TGTGCCAGCAGCTTAGGGGCAGCCAGGGGTCAGCCCCAGCATTTT. It translates to CASSLGAARGQPQHF.

This clonotype was seen repeatedly, ten times or more. This chain uses TRBV6-5 with TRBJ1-1; D unclear. V lost 0 bases and J 7 bases, leaving 21 bases between the germline ends. CDR1 and CDR2 from the germline V gene are MNHEY and SVGAGI. CDR3 length equals 17 residues. The CDR3 here is CASSYSWADGYDCEAFF. CDR3 in DNA: TGTGCCAGCAGTTACTCCTGGGCAGACGGGTATGACTGTGAAGCTTTCTTT.

This clonotype was found many times. This chain uses TRBV13 with TRBJ1-5; 7 bases agree with TRBD1. Germline V lookup: CDR1 PRHDT, CDR2 FYEKMQ (reference sequence). The CDR3 loop spans 17 amino acids. After removal of 3 bases from V and 2 bases from J, the junction contained 10 bases not matched to a gene. CDR3 residues: CASSLSWDRGGNQPQHF. The DNA for the CDR3 is TGTGCCAGCAGCTTGTCTTGGGACAGAGGGGGCAATCAGCCCCAGCATTTT.

This clonotype was counted a few times. This chain links TRBV4-1 with TRBJ2-2, with a possible D match to TRBD1 (6 bases). The germline V gene has CDR1 MGHRA and CDR2 YSYEKL. Trimming took off 0 bases at V and 7 bases at J, with 18 bases between the two ends. The CDR3 sequence is 17 residues long. CDR3 amino acids: CASSQEGTGMRIGELFF. CDR3 sequence (DNA): TGCGCCAGCAGCCAAGAAGGAACAGGGATGAGAATCGGGGAGCTGTTTTTT.

The V and J genes are TRBV18 and TRBJ1-1; TRBD1 is a possible D gene (5 bases). Germline-derived CDR1 and CDR2 are KGHSH and LQKENI. CDR3 size: 16 residues. Trimming took 3 bases from V and 1 from J, leaving 15 bases between them. This CDR3 reads CASSPLPGTRNTEAFF. DNA of the CDR3: TGTGCCAGCTCACCGCTCCCGGGGACGAGGAACACTGAAGCTTTCTTT.

This clonotype was detected many times. This rearrangement joins TRBV7-8 to TRBJ1-2, with D perhaps matching TRBD1 (6 bases). V gave up 5 bases and J gave up 8 bases, with 18 bases separating them. This CDR3 is built from 14 residues. The germline V gene has CDR1 SGHVS and CDR2 FQNEAQ. This CDR3 is CASSPGGQQGGYTF. The CDR3 DNA reads TGTGCCAGCAGCCCCGGCGGACAGCAAGGGGGCTACACCTTC.

The chain has TRBV6-1 and TRBJ2-2; D could derive from TRBD1 or TRBD2 (7 bases each). CDR3 length: 15 amino acids. With 8 bases removed from V and 5 bases from J, the gap between germline ends came to 18 bases. Germline lookup yields CDR1 MNHNS and CDR2 SASEGT. CDR3 amino acids: CASRQGGARTGELFF. The DNA for the CDR3 is TGTGCCAGCCGTCAGGGGGGGGCCCGTACCGGGGAGCTGTTTTTT.

Regarding this clonotype: Possible read error: a much larger clone is one base away. This sequence joins TRBV10-3 and TRBJ1-1, with D uncertain. V shed 11 bases and J shed 0 bases, with 22 bases lying between them. The CDR3 runs 16 residues. Germline V gives CDR1 ENHRY, CDR2 SYGVKD. The CDR3 DNA reads as TGTGCCGCTACCCCTGGGCAGGTGGCTATGAACACTGAAGCTTTCTTT. Translating it yields CAATPGQVAMNTEAFF.

A remark on this clonotype: A clone one base away is much larger, so this may be a read error. The chain uses TRBV5-1 and TRBJ1-1, with 9 bases identical to TRBD1. The germline V gene encodes CDR1 SGHRS and CDR2 YFSETQ. The CDR3 runs to 15 residues. V was clipped by 4 bases and J by 4 bases; unmatched bases: 8. CDR3 bases: TGCGCCAGCAGCGAAACCGGGACAGGGAGCACTGAAGCTTTCTTT. Its translation: CASSETGTGSTEAFF.